This T cell receptor beta chain comes out of a study of blood T cell repertoires in COVID-19. The wider study: Nucleic acid was either cDNA or gDNA, and it came from T cells, B-cell-depleted T cells, or PBMCs.

In the authors' methods: Amplification from reference gene primers served as the basis for estimated nucleated cell counts. Sequencing was performed with immunoSEQ multiplex PCR; in TCRdb, only in-frame clones are kept and a portion is missing. Clonal size and the V and J genes are those of that table, whereas D and trimming came from the DNA. The sample yields about 170,000 clones, roughly four fifths seen once. V was pared by 4 bases and J by 0 bases, with 19 bases between. Germline values: CDR1 SQVTM, CDR2 ANQGSEA. CDR3 length equals 16 residues. The V and J genes are TRBV29-1 and TRBJ2-7; D may be TRBD1 (5 bases). The sequencing sample was made of peripheral blood. This sequence originates from a woman aged 80 or over with acute or convalescent COVID-19. Here the CDR3 DNA reads TGCAGCGTTGGCCCCGTGGTGGGGCTGAGCTCCTACGAGCAGTACTTC. This sequence encodes CSVGPVVGLSSYEQYF.